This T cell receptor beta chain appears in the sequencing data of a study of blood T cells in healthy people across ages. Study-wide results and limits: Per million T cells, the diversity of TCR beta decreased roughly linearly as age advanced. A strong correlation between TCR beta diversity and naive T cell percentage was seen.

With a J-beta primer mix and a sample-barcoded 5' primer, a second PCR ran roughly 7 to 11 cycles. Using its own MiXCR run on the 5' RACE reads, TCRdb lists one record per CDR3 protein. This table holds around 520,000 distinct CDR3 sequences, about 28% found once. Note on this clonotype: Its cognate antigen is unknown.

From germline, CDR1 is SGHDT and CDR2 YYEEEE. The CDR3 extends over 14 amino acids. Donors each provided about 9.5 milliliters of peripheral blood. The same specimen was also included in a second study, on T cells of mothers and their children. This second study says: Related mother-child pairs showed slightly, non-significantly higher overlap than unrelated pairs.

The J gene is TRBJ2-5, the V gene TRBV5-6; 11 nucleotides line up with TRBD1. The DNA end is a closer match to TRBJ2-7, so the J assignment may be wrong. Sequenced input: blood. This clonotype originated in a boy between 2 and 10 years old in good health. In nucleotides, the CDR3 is TGTGCCAGCAGGTTAGGGACAGGGGGTTACGAGCAGTACTTC. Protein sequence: CASRLGTGGYEQYF.